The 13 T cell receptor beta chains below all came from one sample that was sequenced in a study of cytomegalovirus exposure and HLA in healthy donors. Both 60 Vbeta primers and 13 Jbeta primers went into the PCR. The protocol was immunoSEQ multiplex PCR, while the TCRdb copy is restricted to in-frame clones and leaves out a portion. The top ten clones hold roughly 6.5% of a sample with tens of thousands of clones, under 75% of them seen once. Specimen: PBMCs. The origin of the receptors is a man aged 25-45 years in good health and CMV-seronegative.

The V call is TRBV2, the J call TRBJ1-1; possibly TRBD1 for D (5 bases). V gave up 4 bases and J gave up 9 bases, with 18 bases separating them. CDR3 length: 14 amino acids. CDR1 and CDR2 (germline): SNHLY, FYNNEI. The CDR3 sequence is CASSAQVVGQKAFF. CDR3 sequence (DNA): TGTGCCAGCAGTGCACAGGTTGTGGGCCAAAAAGCTTTCTTT.

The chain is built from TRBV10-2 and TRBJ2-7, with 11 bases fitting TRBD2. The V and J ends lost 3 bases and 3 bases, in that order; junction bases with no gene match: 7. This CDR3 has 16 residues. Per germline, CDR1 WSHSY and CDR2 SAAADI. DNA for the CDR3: TGCGCCAGCAGTGATAGCGGGAGGGGGTTTCGCTACGAGCAGTACTTC. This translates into CASSDSGRGFRYEQYF.

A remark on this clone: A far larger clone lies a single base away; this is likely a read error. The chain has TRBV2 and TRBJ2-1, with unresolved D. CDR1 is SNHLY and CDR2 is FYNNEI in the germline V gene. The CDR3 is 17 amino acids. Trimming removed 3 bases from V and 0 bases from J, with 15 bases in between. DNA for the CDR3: TGTGCCAGCAGTGACCGTAAAAAGTGTAGCTCCTACAATGAGCAGTTCTTC. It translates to CASSDRKKCSSYNEQFF.

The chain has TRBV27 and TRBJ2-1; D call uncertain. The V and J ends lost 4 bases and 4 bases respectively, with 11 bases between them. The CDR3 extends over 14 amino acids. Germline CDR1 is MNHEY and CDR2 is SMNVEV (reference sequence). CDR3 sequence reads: CASSYQALYNEQFF. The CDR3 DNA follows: TGTGCCAGCAGTTACCAGGCCCTGTACAATGAGCAGTTCTTC.

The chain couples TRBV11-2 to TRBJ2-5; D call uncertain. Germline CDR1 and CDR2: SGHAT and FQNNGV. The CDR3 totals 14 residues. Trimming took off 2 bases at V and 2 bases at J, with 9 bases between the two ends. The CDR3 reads CASSLQIAQETQYF. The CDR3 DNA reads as TGTGCCAGCAGCTTACAGATTGCACAAGAGACCCAGTACTTC.

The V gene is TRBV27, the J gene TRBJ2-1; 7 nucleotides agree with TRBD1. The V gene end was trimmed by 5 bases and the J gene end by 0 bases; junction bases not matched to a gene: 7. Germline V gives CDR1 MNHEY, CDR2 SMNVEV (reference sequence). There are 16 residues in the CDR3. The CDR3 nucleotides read TGTGCCAGCAGTACGAGACAGGGTGGCTCCTACAATGAGCAGTTCTTC. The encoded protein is CASSTRQGGSYNEQFF.

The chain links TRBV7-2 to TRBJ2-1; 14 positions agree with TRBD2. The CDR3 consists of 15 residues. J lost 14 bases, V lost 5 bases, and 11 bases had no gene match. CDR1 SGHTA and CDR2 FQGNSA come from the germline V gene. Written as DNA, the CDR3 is TGTGCCAGCAGCCAGACTAGCGGGAGGGCCCAGGAGGAGTTCTTC. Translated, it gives CASSQTSGRAQEEFF.

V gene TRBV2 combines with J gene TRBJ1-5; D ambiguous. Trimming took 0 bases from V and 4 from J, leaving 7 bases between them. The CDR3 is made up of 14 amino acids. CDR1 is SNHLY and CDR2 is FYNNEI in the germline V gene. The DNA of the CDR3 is TGTGCCAGCAGTGAAGCGTGGAGTAATCAGCCCCAGCATTTT. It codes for CASSEAWSNQPQHF. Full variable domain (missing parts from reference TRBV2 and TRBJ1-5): EPEVTQTPSHQVTQMGQEVILRCVPISNHLYFYWYRQILGQKVEFLVSFYNNEISEKSEIFDDQFSVERPDGSNFTLKIRSTKLEDSAMYFCASSEAWSNQPQHFGDGTRLSIL.

CDR3: CASSPGTSGTNEQFF. CDR3 nucleotide sequence: TGCGCCAGCAGCCCAGGGACTAGCGGGACCAATGAGCAGTTCTTC. This chain connects TRBV5-1 to TRBJ2-1, with 13 bases aligning to TRBD2. V lost 4 bases, J lost 6 bases, and 4 bases stayed unmatched. Germline CDR1 reads SGHRS; CDR2 reads YFSETQ. The CDR3 is made up of 15 amino acids.

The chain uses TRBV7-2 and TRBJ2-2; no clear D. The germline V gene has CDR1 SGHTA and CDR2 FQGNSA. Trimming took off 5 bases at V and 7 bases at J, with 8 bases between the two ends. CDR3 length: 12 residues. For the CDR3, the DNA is TGTGCCAGCAGCCTTATCGTCGGGGAGCTGTTTTTT. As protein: CASSLIVGELFF.

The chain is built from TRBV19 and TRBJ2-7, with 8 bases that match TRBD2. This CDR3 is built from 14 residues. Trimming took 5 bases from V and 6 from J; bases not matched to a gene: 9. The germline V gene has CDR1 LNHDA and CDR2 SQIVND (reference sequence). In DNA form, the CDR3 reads TGTGCCAGTAGTCTGGTAGCGGGATTGGGCGAGCAGTACTTC. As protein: CASSLVAGLGEQYF.

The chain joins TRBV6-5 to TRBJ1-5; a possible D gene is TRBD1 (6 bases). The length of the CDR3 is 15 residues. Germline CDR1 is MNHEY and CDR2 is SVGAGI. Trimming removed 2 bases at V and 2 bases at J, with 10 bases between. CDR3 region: CASSYGGAGNQPQHF. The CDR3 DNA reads TGTGCCAGCAGTTACGGGGGGGCGGGCAATCAGCCCCAGCATTTT.

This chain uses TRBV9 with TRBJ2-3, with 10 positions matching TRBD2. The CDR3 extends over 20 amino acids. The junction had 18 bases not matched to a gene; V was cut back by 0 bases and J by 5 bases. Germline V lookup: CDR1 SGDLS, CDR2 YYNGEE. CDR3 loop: CASSVALPPASGSGLDTQYF. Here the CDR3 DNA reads TGTGCCAGCAGCGTAGCTCTCCCCCCGGCTAGCGGGAGTGGCCTAGATACGCAGTATTTT.